Reported below is one T cell receptor (beta chain). This sample stems from a study of beta chain features in type 1 diabetes. Isolated RNA was reverse transcribed in full, so expressed TCRB transcripts were sequenced. The table came from immunoSEQ multiplex PCR; TCRdb's copy has only in-frame clones and leaves some out. The repertoire has about 410,000 clones, about 15% of them found once; the top ten carry approximately 0.035%. CDR3 length: 16 amino acids. Looked up from germline, CDR1 is MGHRA and CDR2 is YSYEKL. Trimming removed 0 bases from V and 3 bases from J, with 11 bases in between. Sample: naive CD4+ T cells from blood. The receptor comes from a young man in good health. The rearrangement joins TRBV4-1 to TRBJ2-2, with a weak D call TRBD2 (6 bases). The DNA of the CDR3 is TGCGCCAGCAGCCAAGACGGTGCGGGGTACACCGGGGAGCTGTTTTTT. Translation gives CASSQDGAGYTGELFF.